Presented here are 30 T cell receptor beta chains from one specimen sequenced in a study of tumor-infiltrating lymphocytes in primary liver carcinoma. Starting material of 450 to 500 ng total RNA yielded TCR beta cDNA via a constant-region primer. What produced the TCR beta libraries was three nested multiplex PCR rounds using slightly modified ARM-PCR. The first two PCR rounds used TRBV1-TRBV30 primers with a Cbeta primer, roughly 10 cycles each. TCRdb independently ran MiXCR on the multiplex PCR reads; one entry per CDR3 protein. Counted here are approximately 330,000 distinct CDR3 sequences, around 60% occurring once; the ten biggest clones make up approximately 5.9%. Unsorted whole blood served as the source of blood RNA, and germline DNA was extracted as well. Sequencing input: peripheral blood. The receptors were gathered from a man aged 40-55 years with primary liver carcinoma and hepatitis B virus infection.

As regards this clonotype: The junction differs from germline at one of its ends, possibly a read error. This chain joins TRBV28 and TRBJ2-7; 13 bases match TRBD2. The germline gives CDR1 MDHEN, CDR2 SYDVKM. This CDR3 contains 14 residues. CDR3 nucleotides: TGTTCCAGCAGTCGGGGGACTAGCGGGAACGAGCAGTACTTC. Protein: CSSSRGTSGNEQYF. Looking up the rest from reference TRBV28 and TRBJ2-7 gives the full variable domain: DVKVTQSSRYLVKRTGEKVFLECVQDMDHENMFWYRQDPGLGLRLIYFSYDVKMKEKGDIPEGYSVSREKKERFSLILESASTNQTSMYLCSSSRGTSGNEQYFGPGTRLTVT.

This clonotype occurred once. A much bigger clone sits one base away, suggesting this may be a read error. The V call is TRBV6-5, the J call TRBJ2-1; D gene unclear. The CDR3 totals 11 residues. Trimming stripped 7 bases from V and 8 bases from J, with 9 bases between. The V gene's germline CDR1 is MNHEY and CDR2 SVGAGI. The CDR3 spells CASTTDDEQFF. CDR3 bases: TGTGCCAGCACTACCGACGATGAGCAGTTCTTC.

Notes on this clonotype: A much larger clone is a single base away; this may be a read error. A read error is likely, as this CDR3 ends without the conserved phenylalanine or tryptophan. V and J are TRBV4-1 and TRBJ2-7; D is unclear. The germline V gene has CDR1 MGHRA and CDR2 YSYEKL. The CDR3 contains 15 residues. The CDR3 region has the DNA TGTGCCAGCAGCCAAGAGTCAGCCGAGACCTACGAGCAGTACTTG. Translating it yields CASSQESAETYEQYL.

This chain uses TRBV10-3 with TRBJ2-1; TRBD2 matches 12 bases. With V trimmed by 3 bases and J by 9 bases, 9 bases remained unmatched. CDR1 and CDR2 from the germline V gene are ENHRY and SYGVKD. The CDR3 contains 16 residues. The CDR3 region is CAISELWTSGMVEQFF. The CDR3 bases are TGTGCCATCAGTGAATTGTGGACTAGCGGGATGGTTGAGCAGTTCTTC.

In regard to this clonotype: It may be a read error: a sequence one base away is much more abundant. Here the CDR3 omits its conserved ending phenylalanine or tryptophan, so a read error is the likely source. The chain employs TRBV5-4 and TRBJ2-7, with D unclear. Germline V gene sequence: CDR1 SGHNT, CDR2 YYREEE (reference sequence). This CDR3 has 13 amino acids. Trimming took off 4 bases at V and 1 base at J, with 9 bases between the two ends. The CDR3 reads CASSQKLSYEQYI. Written as DNA, the CDR3 is TGTGCCAGCAGCCAAAAGCTTTCCTACGAGCAGTACATC.

For this clonotype: One end of the junction fails to match germline, which may point to a read error. V gene TRBV11-2 combines with J gene TRBJ2-7; 9 bases line up with TRBD2. CDR3 length equals 18 residues. The V gene's germline CDR1 is SGHAT and CDR2 FQNNGV. In DNA form, the CDR3 reads TGTGCCAGTAGCTTAGCTCGGTCTAGCGGGATACCAAACTACGAGCAGTACTTC. Protein sequence: CASSLARSSGIPNYEQYF.

A word on this clonotype: This may arise from a read error, as a much more abundant clone is one base away. The chain carries TRBV4-3 and TRBJ2-1; D is tentatively TRBD1 or TRBD2 (5 bases each). Germline CDR1 reads LGHNA; CDR2 reads YSLEER. With 0 bases removed from V and 10 bases from J, the gap between germline ends came to 22 bases. The CDR3 consists of 17 residues. CDR3 protein: CASSQDPPGRVINEQFF. The CDR3 nucleotides are TGCGCCAGCAGCCAAGACCCCCCGGGACGGGTCATAAACGAGCAGTTCTTC.

This chain connects TRBV5-1 to TRBJ2-7; 8 nucleotides line up with TRBD1. The germline V gene encodes CDR1 SGHRS and CDR2 YFSETQ. The V and J ends lost 4 bases and 3 bases, in that order; junction bases with no gene match: 12. The CDR3 contains 16 residues. The CDR3 DNA follows: TGCGCCAGCAGCCCTCTTGTTCACAGGGGGAACTACGAGCAGTACTTC. Encoded protein: CASSPLVHRGNYEQYF.

This clonotype occurred many times. V and J are TRBV5-5 and TRBJ2-1; D could derive from TRBD1 or TRBD2 (6 bases each). Trimming took off 2 bases at V and 2 bases at J, with 14 bases between the two ends. The CDR3 extends over 16 amino acids. Germline lookup yields CDR1 SGHKS and CDR2 YYEKEE (reference sequence). The CDR3 loop reads CASSLIGGSAYNEQFF. CDR3 sequence (DNA): TGTGCCAGCAGCTTAATCGGGGGCAGCGCCTACAATGAGCAGTTCTTC.

V is TRBV7-9 and J is TRBJ1-2, with D hard to call. CDR1 is SEHNR, CDR2 FQNEAQ, per germline (reference sequence). Trimming stripped 1 base from V and 1 base from J, with 10 bases between. The CDR3 consists of 15 residues. CDR3 sequence: CASSLGFSINYGYTF. In DNA form, the CDR3 reads TGTGCCAGCAGCTTAGGATTCAGCATTAACTATGGCTACACCTTC.

The chain employs TRBV12-3 or TRBV12-4 and TRBJ1-2; 7 bases match TRBD1. Trimming removed 1 base from V and 7 bases from J; junction bases left unmatched: 9. The CDR3 runs 15 residues. The CDR3 spells CASSLGLGQRFGYTF. The CDR3 nucleotides are TGTGCCAGCAGTTTAGGGCTGGGACAGAGGTTTGGCTACACCTTC.

This chain joins TRBV18 and TRBJ2-7; 8 positions match TRBD1. Trimming cost V 3 bases and J 5 bases; bases outside gene matches: 9. CDR3 length equals 15 residues. The V gene's germline CDR1 is KGHSH and CDR2 LQKENI. CDR3 loop: CASSPIGQGFDEQYF. The CDR3 nucleotides read TGTGCCAGCTCACCGATAGGACAGGGCTTCGACGAGCAGTACTTC.

About this clonotype: The junction differs from germline at one of its ends, possibly a read error. The gene calls are TRBV5-6 and TRBJ2-7; possibly TRBD2 for D (7 bases). CDR1 and CDR2 (germline): SGHDT, YYEEEE. CDR3 length equals 14 residues. Here the CDR3 DNA reads TGTGTCAGCAGCTTGTGGGGGGGCCTCAACGAGCAGTACTTC. This translates into CVSSLWGGLNEQYF.

The chain uses TRBV6-2 or TRBV6-3 and TRBJ2-7, with D perhaps matching TRBD1 or TRBD2 (5 bases each). The CDR3 runs to 11 residues. V was shortened by 8 bases and J by 0 bases, with 5 bases between the two germline ends. Germline V gene sequence: CDR1 MNHEY, CDR2 SVGEGT. The CDR3 nucleotides read TGTGCCAGCGGGACCTCCTACGAGCAGTACTTC. Amino acids: CASGTSYEQYF.

Note on this clonotype: The germline gene is not matched at one end of the junction; a read error may be the cause. V and J are TRBV11-2 and TRBJ2-7; the D gene is possibly TRBD1 (6 bases). The CDR3 is 15 residues long. From germline, CDR1 is SGHAT and CDR2 FQNNGV. The DNA of the CDR3 is TGTGCCAGCAGCTTCCACATGGGTCGGGGACACGAGCAATACTTC. This translates into CASSFHMGRGHEQYF. The full variable domain, in which reference TRBV11-2 and TRBJ2-7 provide the parts outside the CDR3, is EAGVAQSPRYKIIEKRQSVAFWCNPISGHATLYWYQQILGQGPKLLIQFQNNGVVDDSQLPKDRFSAERLKGVDSTLKIQPAKLEDSAVYLCASSFHMGRGHEQYFGPGTRLTVT.

To note about this clonotype: Compared with germline, one end of the junction differs, possibly owing to a read error. The J gene is TRBJ1-1, the V gene TRBV11-3; 7 nucleotides align to TRBD1. The CDR3 is 15 amino acids. Germline values: CDR1 SGHNT, CDR2 YENEEA. DNA of the CDR3: TGTGCCAGCAGCCAACAGGGGAATCGGAACACTAAAGCTTTCTTT. Its protein product is CASSQQGNRNTKAFF.

There are many counts of this clonotype. The V call is TRBV6-6, the J call TRBJ2-5, with a weak D call TRBD2 (5 bases). Germline assignment: CDR1 MNHNY and CDR2 SVGAGI (reference sequence). With 5 bases removed from V and 7 bases from J, the gap between germline ends came to 11 bases. CDR3 length equals 12 residues. The CDR3 bases are TGTGCCAGCAGTAGTCAAGGAGGGACCCAGTACTTC. Encoded protein: CASSSQGGTQYF.

This clonotype was seen a few times. This sequence joins TRBV10-2 and TRBJ2-7; no definite D call. Germline V lookup: CDR1 WSHSY, CDR2 SAAADI. Trimming removed 6 bases from V and 5 bases from J, with 11 bases in between. This CDR3 is built from 12 residues. The CDR3 reads CASRHYLDEQYF. The CDR3 nucleotides read TGCGCCAGCAGGCACTATCTTGACGAGCAGTACTTC.

To note about this clonotype: With a much larger clone just one base away, this may be a read error. The chain uses TRBV11-2 and TRBJ2-7; 10 bases match TRBD2. The CDR3 is 14 amino acids. J lost 8 bases, V lost 10 bases, and 14 bases had no gene match. Germline assignment: CDR1 SGHAT and CDR2 FQNNGV. CDR3 residues: CANGLLASGSKQYF. The CDR3 DNA sequence: TGTGCCAACGGCTTATTAGCTAGCGGGAGCAAGCAGTACTTC.

On this clonotype itself: Its ends do not fully match the called genes, so a read error is possible. The chain uses TRBV4-1 and TRBJ1-6; D gene ambiguous. There are 15 residues in the CDR3. The germline CDR1 and CDR2 sequences are MGHRA and YSYEKL. CDR3 in amino acids: CVSSQVRVSDSPLRF. CDR3 nucleotide sequence: TGCGTCAGCAGCCAAGTTCGGGTTTCGGATTCACCCCTCCGCTTT.

V and J are TRBV11-3 and TRBJ2-1; 10 nucleotides align to TRBD1. This CDR3 has 19 amino acids. The V gene's germline CDR1 is SGHNT and CDR2 YENEEA. Unmatched junction bases numbered 13, after V lost 5 bases and J lost 0 bases. CDR3 region: CASSDGQGEDRSSYNEQFF. The CDR3 DNA reads TGTGCCAGCAGCGACGGACAGGGGGAGGATCGAAGCTCCTACAATGAGCAGTTCTTC.

This clonotype has ten or more counts. The chain has TRBV6-6 and TRBJ2-2; no firm D call. Germline V CDR1 and CDR2: MNHNY, SVGAGI (reference sequence). The CDR3 loop spans 14 amino acids. V dropped 7 bases and J dropped 2 bases, with 11 bases sitting between them. Written as DNA, the CDR3 is TGTGCCAGCAACAGCAGAACCAACACCGGGGAGCTGTTTTTT. Translated: CASNSRTNTGELFF.

Comments on this clonotype: Compared with germline, one end of the junction differs, possibly owing to a read error. The chain couples TRBV11-2 to TRBJ2-1, with 7 bases that match TRBD1. In germline, CDR1 is SGHAT, CDR2 FQNNGV. This CDR3 contains 16 residues. CDR3 in amino acids: CASSLVRGSRGNDQFF. Here the CDR3 DNA reads TGTGCCAGCAGCTTAGTCAGGGGGAGTAGGGGGAATGATCAGTTCTTC.

As concerns this clonotype: Just one base apart from a much larger clone, this may be a read error. This chain joins TRBV5-1 and TRBJ2-7; D is unclear. Germline V gene lookup returns CDR1 SGHRS and CDR2 YFSETQ. The CDR3 has 12 residues. The CDR3 sequence is CASSFSGYGQYF. DNA of the CDR3: TGCGCCAGCAGCTTCTCCGGCTACGGGCAGTACTTC.

About this clonotype: A read error may explain this, as a much larger clone is one base away. The rearrangement joins TRBV10-3 to TRBJ2-3; D is perhaps TRBD2 (5 bases). Germline V lookup: CDR1 ENHRY, CDR2 SYGVKD. The CDR3 has 11 residues. In nucleotides, the CDR3 is TGTGGCATCAGTGGACTGGATACGCAGTATTTT. Translating gives CGISGLDTQYF.

V and J are TRBV24-1 and TRBJ2-7, with D unresolved. The germline gives CDR1 KGHDR, CDR2 SFDVKD. The V and J ends lost 7 bases and 4 bases respectively, with 4 bases between them. There are 10 residues in the CDR3. DNA of the CDR3: TGTGCCACCAGGGTATACGAGCAGTACTTC. Translating it yields CATRVYEQYF.

This clonotype was detected a few times. The DNA of the CDR3 is TGTGCCAGCAGTTACTCGACAGCAACCGAAGGGGGAGATGAAAAACTGTTTTTT. This sequence encodes CASSYSTATEGGDEKLFF. The chain recombines TRBV6-2 or TRBV6-3 with TRBJ1-4; tentative D call: TRBD1 (6 bases). CDR1 is MNHEY and CDR2 is SVGEGT in the germline V gene. The CDR3 runs 18 residues. V was shortened by 0 bases and J by 6 bases, with 20 bases between the two germline ends.

Many counts were recorded for this clonotype. This chain links TRBV11-2 with TRBJ2-1; 9 bases map to TRBD1. The CDR3 covers 16 residues. The ends lost 3 bases at V and 7 bases at J; junction bases unmatched: 10. CDR1 and CDR2 from the germline V gene are SGHAT and FQNNGV. For the CDR3, the DNA is TGTGCCAGCAGCTTCGTGGGGACAGGGCTAGGGAATGAGCAGTTCTTC. It specifies CASSFVGTGLGNEQFF.

This clonotype has at least ten counts. The J gene is TRBJ2-3, the V gene TRBV12-3 or TRBV12-4; 16 bases fit TRBD2. The ends lost 5 bases at V and 2 bases at J; junction bases unmatched: 10. The CDR3 extends over 19 amino acids. The CDR3 region is CASSPGTSGRAVNTDTQYF. The CDR3 DNA follows: TGTGCCAGCAGTCCCGGGACTAGCGGGAGGGCCGTTAACACAGATACGCAGTATTTT.

This clonotype was seen once. CDR3 in DNA: TGTGCTGCCTCTGACAGCACGACCTACGAGCAGTACTTC. The encoded protein is CAASDSTTYEQYF. The genes are TRBV10-3 and TRBJ2-7; a possible D gene is TRBD1 (5 bases). The CDR3 totals 13 residues. Germline V gene sequence: CDR1 ENHRY, CDR2 SYGVKD.